The present T cell receptor beta chain was sequenced within a study of T cell repertoires in cytomegalovirus infection. MiXCR, applied by TCRdb to the reads, yields one record per CDR3 protein. The sample consists of around 300,000 distinct CDR3 sequences, roughly 25% of them appearing once. This clonotype came up a few times. The target antigen is unknown. Per the germline V gene, CDR1 is SEHNR and CDR2 is FQNEAQ (reference sequence). This CDR3 has 17 amino acids. V dropped 5 bases and J dropped 7; count of bases not matched to a gene: 17. The chain uses TRBV7-9 and TRBJ2-4; 7 bases agree with TRBD2. Sequenced here: cultured PBMCs, sampled from culture after CMV antigen stimulation. This sequence originates from a human donor in good health (CMV status not recorded). Some clones in this sample may be carry-over from other donors' samples. The CDR3 loop is CASSPMGGREGRNIQYF. CDR3 DNA: TGTGCCAGCAGCCCCATGGGAGGGAGGGAGGGGAGGAACATTCAGTACTTC.